The 25 T cell receptor beta chains below were found in one sample sequenced in a study of CD8+ T cells in alopecia areata. Treatment denoted: oral pan-JAK inhibitor, 5-10 mg twice daily. Extracted RNA was reverse transcribed, and the resulting cDNA served as sequencing template. Profiled with immunoSEQ multiplex PCR; TCRdb holds only in-frame clones, not every one. The table records 100,000 to 130,000 clones, about four fifths of them present only once. This material consisted of CD8+ T cells sorted from blood, taken at week 24, from a patient treated with tofacitinib. These receptors all come from a human donor with alopecia areata.

V usage is TRBV30 and J usage is TRBJ2-7; maybe TRBD1 (5 bases). There are 14 residues in the CDR3. Germline CDR1 and CDR2: GTSNPN and SVGIG (reference sequence). Trimming took 1 base from V and 5 from J, leaving 15 bases between them. CDR3 in amino acids: CAWSEVRVYDEQYF. The CDR3 coding sequence is TGTGCCTGGAGTGAGGTCAGGGTTTACGACGAGCAGTACTTC. Supplemented by reference TRBV30 and TRBJ2-7, the full variable domain reads SQTIHQWPATLVQPVGSPLSLECTVEGTSNPNLYWYRQAAGRGLQLLFYSVGIGQISSEVPQNLSASRPQDRQFILSSKKLLLSDSGFYLCAWSEVRVYDEQYFGPGTRLTVT.

The chain recombines TRBV7-2 with TRBJ2-2, with D uncertain. This CDR3 is built from 13 residues. Germline V gene lookup returns CDR1 SGHTA and CDR2 FQGNSA. The V gene lost 5 bases and the J gene lost 6 bases, with 10 bases spanning the gap. The CDR3 reads CASSTDPSGELFF. CDR3 sequence (DNA): TGTGCCAGCAGCACAGACCCTTCCGGGGAGCTGTTTTTT. Supplemented by reference TRBV7-2 and TRBJ2-2, the full variable domain reads GAGVSQSPSNKVTEKGKDVELRCDPISGHTALYWYRQSLGQGLEFLIYFQGNSAPDKSGLPSDRFSAERTGGSVSTLTIQRTQQEDSAVYLCASSTDPSGELFFGEGSRLTVL.

The CDR3 sequence: CSARTRATREHPDTQYF. CDR3 in DNA: TGCAGCGCTAGGACCCGGGCCACACGAGAGCACCCAGATACGCAGTATTTT. The V gene is TRBV29-1, the J gene TRBJ2-3, with unresolved D. The V end was cut by 7 bases, the J end by 4 bases, with 27 bases between. The CDR3 runs 17 residues. CDR1 SQVTM and CDR2 ANQGSEA come from the germline V gene.

The sample holds one count of this clone. The V gene is TRBV5-1, the J gene TRBJ2-1; TRBD2 might be the D (5 bases). This CDR3 has 15 amino acids. The germline gives CDR1 SGHRS, CDR2 YFSETQ. Between the trimmed V and J ends, which lost 3 bases and 4 bases, there was a span of 14 bases. For the CDR3, the DNA is TGCGCCAGCAGCTCGGACTCCTCCTCTTACAATGAGCAGTTCTTC. Amino acids: CASSSDSSSYNEQFF.

The gene calls are TRBV29-1 and TRBJ2-7, with 9 bases fitting TRBD1. The CDR3 extends over 12 amino acids. J gave up 3 bases and V 7 bases, and 4 bases lay outside the gene matches. CDR1 is SQVTM and CDR2 is ANQGSEA in the germline V gene. For the CDR3, the DNA is TGCAGCGCCGGGACAGGGTACTACGAGCAGTACTTC. Translated, it gives CSAGTGYYEQYF.

The V and J genes are TRBV2 and TRBJ2-1, with a tentative D call TRBD2 (5 bases). V was pared by 7 bases and J by 0 bases, with 13 bases between. The CDR3 is made up of 15 amino acids. Germline CDR1 SNHLY, CDR2 FYNNEI. CDR3 residues: CASMDSPSSYNEQFF. The CDR3 nucleotides read TGTGCCAGCATGGACTCACCGAGCTCCTACAATGAGCAGTTCTTC.

The rearrangement joins TRBV4-2 to TRBJ2-1; D could derive from TRBD1 or TRBD2 (6 bases each). Between the trimmed V and J ends, which lost 3 bases and 9 bases, there was a span of 18 bases. Germline values: CDR1 LGHNA, CDR2 YNFKEQ. The CDR3 runs to 15 residues. The CDR3 nucleotides are TGTGCCAGCAGCCAGGGAACGGGGGCGACGGTTGAGCAGTTCTTC. It is translated as CASSQGTGATVEQFF.

For this clone: The same CDR3 arises from other DNA sequences in this sample as well. The chain employs TRBV5-1 and TRBJ2-3; unclear D gene. Deletions cut 1 base from V and 2 bases from J, with 2 bases between. The CDR3 runs to 12 residues. The germline gives CDR1 SGHRS, CDR2 YFSETQ. CDR3 in DNA: TGCGCCAGCAGCTTGAACACAGATACGCAGTATTTT. Protein product: CASSLNTDTQYF.

The rearrangement links TRBV29-1 to TRBJ2-2, with D uncertain. The V gene's germline CDR1 is SQVTM and CDR2 ANQGSEA. The CDR3 consists of 13 residues. V lost 7 bases and J lost 2, with 11 bases in between. The CDR3 region has the DNA TGCAGCGCAGAATCCGGTAACACCGGGGAGCTGTTTTTT. As protein: CSAESGNTGELFF.

J is TRBJ2-5 and V is TRBV7-9; 10 bases align to TRBD2. Germline V gives CDR1 SEHNR, CDR2 FQNEAQ (reference sequence). V trimming: 4 bases; J trimming: 3 bases; junction bases outside the gene matches: 8. CDR3 length equals 16 residues. The CDR3 DNA is TGTGCCAGCAGCTCGACGTCCGGGACTAGCGAAGAGACCCAGTACTTC. Its translation: CASSSTSGTSEETQYF.

This chain's CDR3 is CATSSSRRGEQYF. CDR3 sequence (DNA): TGTGCCACCAGCAGTTCACGTAGGGGTGAGCAGTACTTC. The rearrangement links TRBV15 to TRBJ2-7; possible D gene TRBD1, 5 bases. The V gene's germline CDR1 is LNHNV and CDR2 YYDKDF (reference sequence). Trimming stripped 3 bases from V and 7 bases from J, with 13 bases between. The CDR3 is 13 residues long.

This clone was recorded once. The chain recombines TRBV7-9 with TRBJ2-1, with D perhaps given as TRBD1 or TRBD2 (5 bases each). Trimming stripped 7 bases from V and 7 bases from J, with 11 bases between. This CDR3 comprises 12 residues. Looked up from germline, CDR1 is SEHNR and CDR2 is FQNEAQ (reference sequence). The CDR3 here is CASTFGGNEQFF. The CDR3 coding sequence is TGTGCCAGCACTTTTGGGGGAAATGAGCAGTTCTTC.

The V and J genes are TRBV7-3 and TRBJ2-2, with 8 bases that match TRBD1. There are 14 residues in the CDR3. Germline CDR1 SGHTA, CDR2 FQGTGA. The trim removed 5 bases at V and 4 bases at J, leaving 3 bases unmatched. CDR3 DNA sequence: TGTGCCAGCAGCGGAACAGGGGGCACCGGGGAGCTGTTTTTT. Protein: CASSGTGGTGELFF.

This clone has just a few counts. The chain couples TRBV25-1 to TRBJ2-1; D is unclear. This CDR3 has 10 residues. The ends were cut back, 5 bases at V and 5 bases at J, with 1 base in the middle. Germline CDR1 MGHDK, CDR2 SYGVNS. The CDR3 spells CASSHNEQFF. The CDR3 DNA is TGTGCCAGCAGTCACAATGAGCAGTTCTTC.

The chain combines TRBV7-2 with TRBJ2-1; D is ambiguous. Deletions cut 1 base from V and 5 bases from J, with 6 bases between. The CDR3 is 13 amino acids. Germline CDR1 is SGHTA and CDR2 is FQGNSA. The CDR3: CASSLGPNNEQFF. CDR3 coding DNA: TGTGCCAGCAGCTTAGGACCCAACAATGAGCAGTTCTTC.

The chain links TRBV7-9 to TRBJ2-7; D assignment may be TRBD1 or TRBD2 (7 bases each). V was trimmed by 3 bases and J by 5 bases, leaving 17 bases between them. Germline CDR1 is SEHNR and CDR2 is FQNEAQ (reference sequence). CDR3 size: 15 residues. The CDR3 protein is CASSFLEGGGNEQYF. Here the CDR3 DNA reads TGTGCCAGCAGCTTCCTGGAGGGAGGGGGCAACGAGCAGTACTTC.

V usage is TRBV13 and J usage is TRBJ1-1; 7 positions match TRBD1. V trimming: 6 bases; J trimming: 3 bases; junction bases outside the gene matches: 7. There are 14 residues in the CDR3. Germline V gives CDR1 PRHDT, CDR2 FYEKMQ (reference sequence). The CDR3 region has the DNA TGTGCCAGCAGGGAAGCCCAGGGGGACACTGAAGCTTTCTTT. It yields the protein CASREAQGDTEAFF.

The chain recombines TRBV27 with TRBJ1-1; tentatively, D is TRBD1 (5 bases). Germline-derived CDR1 and CDR2 are MNHEY and SMNVEV (reference sequence). The CDR3 is 14 amino acids. V was shortened by 6 bases and J by 6 bases, with 17 bases between the two germline ends. The CDR3 region is CASRFLGEGSEAFF. The CDR3 DNA is TGTGCCAGCAGGTTCTTAGGGGAGGGTTCTGAAGCTTTCTTT.

V usage is TRBV2 and J usage is TRBJ2-7; maybe TRBD2 (5 bases). V was pared by 3 bases and J by 1 base, with 7 bases between. Germline V lookup: CDR1 SNHLY, CDR2 FYNNEI. There are 13 residues in the CDR3. DNA of the CDR3: TGTGCCAGCAGTGATACGGGATCCTACGAGCAGTACTTC. It specifies CASSDTGSYEQYF.

The CDR3 nucleotides read TGTGCCAGCTCAGCTAGGAGCGGGGGAGGCAATGAGCAGTTCTTC. Protein sequence: CASSARSGGGNEQFF. This chain joins TRBV2 and TRBJ2-1; 8 bases line up with TRBD2. The germline V gene encodes CDR1 SNHLY and CDR2 FYNNEI. CDR3 size: 15 residues. With 8 bases clipped from V and 6 bases from J, the junction kept 12 bases outside the gene matches.

V usage is TRBV7-9 and J usage is TRBJ2-1, with a possible D match to TRBD2 (6 bases). Trimming cost V 5 bases and J 2 bases, with 19 bases left between them. This CDR3 is 17 amino acids long. The germline V gene encodes CDR1 SEHNR and CDR2 FQNEAQ (reference sequence). CDR3 bases: TGTGCCAGCAGCCCCCGAAGTCGGCTAGCGACCTACAATGAGCAGTTCTTC. Translated: CASSPRSRLATYNEQFF.

V and J are TRBV4-3 and TRBJ2-1; tentatively, D is TRBD1 (5 bases). V was cut by 0 bases and J by 1 base, with 10 bases left in between. Germline CDR1 LGHNA, CDR2 YSLEER. This CDR3 region has 16 residues. The chain's CDR3 is CASSQDGQGSYNEQFF. Written as DNA, the CDR3 is TGCGCCAGCAGCCAAGATGGGCAGGGATCCTACAATGAGCAGTTCTTC.

This rearrangement joins TRBV7-6 to TRBJ2-5; the match to TRBD2 covers 7 bases. CDR3 length: 15 residues. V was clipped by 0 bases and J by 1 base; unmatched bases: 2. The germline CDR1 and CDR2 sequences are SGHVS and FNYEAQ. CDR3 residues: CASSLAASGQETQYF. The CDR3 nucleotides read TGTGCCAGCAGCTTAGCGGCTAGCGGCCAAGAGACCCAGTACTTC.

CDR3 protein: CASSPLFRGEQYF. The CDR3 DNA follows: TGTGCCAGCAGCCCCCTCTTCCGGGGCGAGCAGTACTTC. The chain employs TRBV7-9 and TRBJ2-7; tentative D call: TRBD2 (5 bases). Germline CDR1 reads SEHNR; CDR2 reads FQNEAQ (reference sequence). With 5 bases removed from V and 6 bases from J, the gap between germline ends came to 14 bases. The CDR3 is 13 amino acids.

The chain's CDR3 is CASSQGRGLETQYF. In nucleotides, the CDR3 is TGTGCCAGCAGCCAGGGTCGGGGGTTGGAGACCCAGTACTTC. The rearrangement uses TRBV7-6 and TRBJ2-5; D may be TRBD2 (6 bases). Between the trimmed V and J ends, which lost 5 bases and 5 bases, there was a span of 15 bases. Germline-derived CDR1 and CDR2 are SGHVS and FNYEAQ. The CDR3 has 14 amino acids.